A single sample is the source of the 11 T cell receptor beta chains below, sequenced in a study of blood T cell repertoires in COVID-19. Profiling relied on immunoSEQ multiplex PCR, and the TCRdb table lists in-frame clones only, not all of them. This table has 140,000 to 150,000 clones, approximately 90% appearing once. The sequenced material came from peripheral blood. All receptors come from a man in his sixties with active or convalescent COVID-19.

A few counts support this clone. One end of the junction is discordant with germline, which a read error may explain. J is TRBJ1-1 and V is TRBV9; D is possibly TRBD1 (6 bases). This CDR3 has 13 residues. The germline V gene has CDR1 SGDLS and CDR2 YYNGEE. The CDR3 spells CASSGGYRDTYAF. The CDR3 coding sequence is TGTGCCAGCAGCGGAGGATATAGGGACACCTACGCGTTT.

The chain links TRBV9 to TRBJ1-5; D is ambiguous. The CDR3 runs to 14 residues. V was pared by 0 bases and J by 2 bases, with 6 bases between. From germline, CDR1 is SGDLS and CDR2 YYNGEE. The CDR3 loop reads CASSVGAGNQPQHF. The CDR3 DNA is TGTGCCAGCAGCGTAGGGGCAGGCAATCAGCCCCAGCATTTT.

The chain recombines TRBV20-1 with TRBJ1-2; D is unresolved. The CDR3 is made up of 11 amino acids. CDR1 and CDR2 (germline): DFQATT, SNEGSKA (reference sequence). V dropped 6 bases and J dropped 4 bases, with 9 bases sitting between them. CDR3 nucleotide sequence: TGCAGTGCCCCCGGAGGCTATGGCTACACCTTC. Translating gives CSAPGGYGYTF.

The V and J genes are TRBV5-5 and TRBJ2-2; maybe TRBD2 (6 bases). The CDR3 has 15 amino acids. Germline V gives CDR1 SGHKS, CDR2 YYEKEE (reference sequence). V was trimmed by 3 bases and J by 3 bases, leaving 12 bases between them. The CDR3: CASSSVGGDTGELFF. In nucleotides, the CDR3 is TGTGCCAGCAGCTCCGTCGGGGGTGACACCGGGGAGCTGTTTTTT.

The rearrangement uses TRBV9 and TRBJ1-4; D remains unclear. The germline gives CDR1 SGDLS, CDR2 YYNGEE. V gave up 3 bases and J gave up 4 bases, with 4 bases separating them. The CDR3 spans 12 residues. CDR3 residues: CASSDGNEKLFF. CDR3 in DNA: TGTGCCAGCAGCGACGGTAATGAAAAACTGTTTTTT.

The chain has TRBV10-3 and TRBJ2-1; the D is unclear. CDR1 ENHRY and CDR2 SYGVKD come from the germline V gene. This CDR3 comprises 15 residues. Trimming shortened V by 0 bases and J by 3 bases, and 9 bases separated the two germline ends. As DNA, the CDR3 is TGTGCCATCAGTGAGTCAGTAGCTTTCTACAATGAGCAGTTCTTC. Translated: CAISESVAFYNEQFF.

In this sample, this clone turned up once. The chain recombines TRBV5-6 with TRBJ2-3, with 9 nucleotides matching TRBD1. The CDR3 runs 15 residues. Germline V gene data show CDR1 as SGHDT and CDR2 as YYEEEE. V dropped 3 bases and J dropped 3; count of bases not matched to a gene: 5. The CDR3 region is CASSSWDRETDTQYF. The DNA for the CDR3 is TGTGCCAGCAGCTCCTGGGACAGGGAAACAGATACGCAGTATTTT.

The chain has TRBV5-5 and TRBJ1-1; TRBD1 agrees at 9 bases. CDR3 length equals 15 residues. CDR1 and CDR2 from the germline V gene are SGHKS and YYEKEE (reference sequence). V lost 3 bases to trimming and J lost 1 base; unmatched junction nucleotides: 4. The DNA for the CDR3 is TGTGCCAGCAGCTCACCGGGACAGGGGAACACTGAAGCTTTCTTT. This encodes CASSSPGQGNTEAFF.

The V gene is TRBV25-1, the J gene TRBJ2-3, with D perhaps TRBD1 (6 bases). Looked up from germline, CDR1 is MGHDK and CDR2 is SYGVNS. Trimming left V 4 bases short and J 6 bases short, with 11 bases between. The CDR3 is 13 amino acids. CDR3 sequence (DNA): TGTGCCAGCAGTGCCTCGACAGGTGATACGCAGTATTTT. It yields the protein CASSASTGDTQYF. The full variable domain, in which reference TRBV25-1 and TRBJ2-3 provide the parts outside the CDR3, is EADIYQTPRYLVIGTGKKITLECSQTMGHDKMYWYQQDPGMELHLIHYSYGVNSTEKGDLSSESTVSRIRTEHFPLTLESARPSHTSQYLCASSASTGDTQYFGPGTRLTVL.

This chain links TRBV27 with TRBJ2-5, with D perhaps TRBD2 (6 bases). CDR1 and CDR2 (germline): MNHEY, SMNVEV (reference sequence). V lost 4 bases and J 4 bases, leaving 16 bases between the germline ends. This CDR3 has 15 residues. CDR3 coding DNA: TGTGCCAGCAGTTCGGCCGGACGGAGGGCAGAGACCCAGTACTTC. This encodes CASSSAGRRAETQYF.

The rearrangement joins TRBV7-9 to TRBJ1-2; no clear D. Germline CDR1 and CDR2: SEHNR and FQNEAQ (reference sequence). CDR3 length: 12 residues. V was pared by 8 bases and J by 4 bases, with 11 bases between. Here the CDR3 reads CASAADSYGYTF. In DNA, the CDR3 is TGTGCCAGCGCCGCCGACTCCTATGGCTACACCTTC. Filled out from reference TRBV7-9 and TRBJ1-2, the complete variable domain reads DTGVSQNPRHKITKRGQNVTFRCDPISEHNRLYWYRQTLGQGPEFLTYFQNEAQLEKSRLLSDRFSAERPKGSFSTLEIQRTEQGDSAMYLCASAADSYGYTFGSGTRLTVV.